This TCR beta chain emerged from a study of T cell responses to AZD1222 COVID-19 vaccine. Study-level results: Among the donors, most were white British and more were female, and clonal diversity was possibly underestimated. Spike-specific TCR breadth and depth were elevated following two AZD1222 doses. Among vaccine-associated CD4 TCRs, coverage spanned spike, with dominance at 160-218 and 743-854.

Concerning this clone: The target antigen is unknown.

The data were produced by immunoSEQ multiplex PCR, yet TCRdb's version contains in-frame clones alone and is incomplete. The sample lists 95,000 to 100,000 clones; roughly 84% were seen once. Germline lookup yields CDR1 SQVTM and CDR2 ANQGSEA. The CDR3 length is 13 residues. With 4 bases clipped from V and 1 base from J, the junction kept 3 bases outside the gene matches. The specimen comprised peripheral blood, sampled on day 0 of AZD1222 vaccination. This TCR derives from an adult in good health. The J gene is TRBJ1-1, the V gene TRBV29-1; 7 bases align to TRBD1. The CDR3, as DNA: TGCAGCGTTGCCCGGACAGGGAACACTGAAGCTTTCTTT. Translating gives CSVARTGNTEAFF.